The clone carrying this T cell receptor beta chain was picked up a small number of times. Its cognate antigen is unknown. These data come from a study of vaccination effects on CD4 cells after COVID-19. Across the whole study: The cohort was immunized with two doses of either the BNT162b2 or mRNA-1273 vaccine. The study, taken as a whole, reports: Late after vaccination, infection- and vaccine-induced clones showed marked clonal contraction.

The protocol was immunoSEQ multiplex PCR, while the TCRdb copy is restricted to in-frame clones and leaves out a portion. The sample contains 31,000 or so clones, approximately 70% of which appear only once. Once cultured for approximately ten days, the cells underwent separation to obtain CD4+ T cells. Vaccinated participants had no history of SARS-CoV-2 infection and tested negative for nucleocapsid antibodies. This sequence was found in a human donor who received a COVID-19 vaccine. This specimen was CD4+ T cells from PBMCs cultured without peptide, taken before COVID-19 vaccination.

The CDR3 loop reads CASSLSSRQGNTEAFF. The DNA for the CDR3 is TGTGCCAGCAGCTTGAGTTCGCGACAGGGAAACACTGAAGCTTTCTTT. V usage is TRBV5-5 and J usage is TRBJ1-1; 7 nucleotides agree with TRBD1. With V trimmed by 1 base and J by 2 bases, 8 bases remained unmatched. This CDR3 comprises 16 residues. Germline lookup yields CDR1 SGHKS and CDR2 YYEKEE (reference sequence).